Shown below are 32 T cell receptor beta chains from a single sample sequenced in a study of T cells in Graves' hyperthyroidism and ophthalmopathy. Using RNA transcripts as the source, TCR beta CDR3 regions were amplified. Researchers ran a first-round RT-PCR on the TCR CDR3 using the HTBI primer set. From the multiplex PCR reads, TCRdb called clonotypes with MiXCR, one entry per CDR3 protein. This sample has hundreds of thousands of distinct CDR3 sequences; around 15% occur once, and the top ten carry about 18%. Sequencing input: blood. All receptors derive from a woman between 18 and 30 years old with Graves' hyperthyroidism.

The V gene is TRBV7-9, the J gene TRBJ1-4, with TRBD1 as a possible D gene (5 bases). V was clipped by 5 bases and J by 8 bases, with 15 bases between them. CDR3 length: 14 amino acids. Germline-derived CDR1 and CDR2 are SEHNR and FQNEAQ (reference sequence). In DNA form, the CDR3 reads TGTGCCAGCAGCCCCTCCGGGGGGGACGAAAAACTGTTTTTT. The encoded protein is CASSPSGGDEKLFF.

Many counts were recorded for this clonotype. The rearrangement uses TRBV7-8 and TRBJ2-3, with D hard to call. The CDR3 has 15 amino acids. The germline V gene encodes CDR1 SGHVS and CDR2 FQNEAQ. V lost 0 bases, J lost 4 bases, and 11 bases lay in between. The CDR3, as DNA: TGTGCCAGCAGCTTAGCGAGAGTCAGACCAGATACGCAGTATTTT. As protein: CASSLARVRPDTQYF.

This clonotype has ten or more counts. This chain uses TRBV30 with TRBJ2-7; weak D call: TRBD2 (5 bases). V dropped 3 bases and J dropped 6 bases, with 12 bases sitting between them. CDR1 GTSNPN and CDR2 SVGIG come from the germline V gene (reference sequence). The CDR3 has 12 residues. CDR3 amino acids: CAWSGGLGEQYF. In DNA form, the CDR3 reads TGTGCCTGGAGCGGAGGTTTGGGCGAGCAGTACTTC.

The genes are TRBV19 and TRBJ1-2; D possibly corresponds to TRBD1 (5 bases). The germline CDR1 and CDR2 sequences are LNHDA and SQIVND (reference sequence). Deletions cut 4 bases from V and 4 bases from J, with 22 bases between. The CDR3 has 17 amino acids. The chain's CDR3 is CASSNLPAGSESYGYTF. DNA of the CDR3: TGTGCCAGTAGTAACCTCCCGGCAGGGAGTGAAAGCTATGGCTACACCTTC.

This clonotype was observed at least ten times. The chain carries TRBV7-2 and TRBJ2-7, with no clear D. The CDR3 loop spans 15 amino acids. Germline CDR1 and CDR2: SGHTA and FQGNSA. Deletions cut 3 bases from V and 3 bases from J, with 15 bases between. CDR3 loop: CASSLDPPWGYEQYF. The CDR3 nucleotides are TGTGCCAGCAGCTTGGACCCCCCATGGGGCTACGAGCAGTACTTC.

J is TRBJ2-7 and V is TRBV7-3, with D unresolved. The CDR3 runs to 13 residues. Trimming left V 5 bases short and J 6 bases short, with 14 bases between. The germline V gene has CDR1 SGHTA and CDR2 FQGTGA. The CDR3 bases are TGTGCCAGCAGCCCAGGAGCTAGATCCGAGCAGTACTTC. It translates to CASSPGARSEQYF. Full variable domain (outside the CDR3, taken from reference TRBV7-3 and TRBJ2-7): GAGVSQTPSNKVTEKGKYVELRCDPISGHTALYWYRQSLGQGPEFLIYFQGTGAADDSGLPNDRFFAVRPEGSVSTLKIQRTERGDSAVYLCASSPGARSEQYFGPGTRLTVT.

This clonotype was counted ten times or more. The CDR3 loop reads CAISEGQGADLYGYTF. For the CDR3, the DNA is TGTGCCATCAGTGAAGGACAGGGGGCCGACTTGTATGGCTACACCTTC. The genes are TRBV10-3 and TRBJ1-2; 11 nucleotides line up with TRBD1. The CDR3 sequence is 16 residues long. Per the germline V gene, CDR1 is ENHRY and CDR2 is SYGVKD. The V gene end was trimmed by 3 bases and the J gene end by 5 bases; junction bases not matched to a gene: 8.

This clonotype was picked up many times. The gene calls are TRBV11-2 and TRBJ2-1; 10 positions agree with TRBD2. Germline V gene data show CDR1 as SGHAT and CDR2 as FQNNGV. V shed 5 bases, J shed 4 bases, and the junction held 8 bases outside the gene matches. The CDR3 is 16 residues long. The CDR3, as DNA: TGTGCCAGCAGCCCCTTTGGACTAGCGGATTACAATGAGCAGTTCTTC. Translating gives CASSPFGLADYNEQFF.

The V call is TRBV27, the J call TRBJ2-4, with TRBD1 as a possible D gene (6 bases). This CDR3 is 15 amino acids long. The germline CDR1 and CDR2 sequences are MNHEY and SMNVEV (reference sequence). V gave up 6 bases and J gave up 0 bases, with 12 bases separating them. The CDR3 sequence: CASRWGTLAKNIQYF. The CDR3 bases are TGTGCCAGCAGATGGGGGACACTAGCCAAAAACATTCAGTACTTC.

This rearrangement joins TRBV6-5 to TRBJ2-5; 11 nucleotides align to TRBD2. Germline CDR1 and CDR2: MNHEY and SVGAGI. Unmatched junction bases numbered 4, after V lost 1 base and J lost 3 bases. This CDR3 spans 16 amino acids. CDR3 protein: CASSYFGTSGKETQYF. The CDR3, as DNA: TGTGCCAGCAGTTACTTCGGGACTAGCGGTAAAGAGACCCAGTACTTC.

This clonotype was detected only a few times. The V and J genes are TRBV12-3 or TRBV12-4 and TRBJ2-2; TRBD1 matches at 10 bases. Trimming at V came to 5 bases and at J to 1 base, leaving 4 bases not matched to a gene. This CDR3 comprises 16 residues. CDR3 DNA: TGTGCCAGCAGTCTGGGACAGGGGTGGAACACCGGGGAGCTGTTTTTT. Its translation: CASSLGQGWNTGELFF.

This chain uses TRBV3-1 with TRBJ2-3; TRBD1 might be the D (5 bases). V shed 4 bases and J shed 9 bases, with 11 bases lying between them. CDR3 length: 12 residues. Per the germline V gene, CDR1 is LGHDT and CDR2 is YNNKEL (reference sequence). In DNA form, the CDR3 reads TGTGCCAGCAGCCTACGACAGAGGACGCAGTATTTT. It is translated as CASSLRQRTQYF.

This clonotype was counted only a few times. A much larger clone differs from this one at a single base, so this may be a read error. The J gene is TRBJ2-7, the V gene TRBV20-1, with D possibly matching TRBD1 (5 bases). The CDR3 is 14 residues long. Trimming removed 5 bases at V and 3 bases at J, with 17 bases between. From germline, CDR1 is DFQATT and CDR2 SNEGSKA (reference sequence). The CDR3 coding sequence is TGCAGTGCTGCAGGCCCCCCAGGGTTCTACGAGCAGTACTTC. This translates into CSAAGPPGFYEQYF.

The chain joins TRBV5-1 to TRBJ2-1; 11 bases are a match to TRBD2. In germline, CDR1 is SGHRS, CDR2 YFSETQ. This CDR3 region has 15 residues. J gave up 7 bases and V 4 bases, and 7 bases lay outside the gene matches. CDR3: CASSNGLAGSNEQFF. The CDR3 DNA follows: TGCGCCAGCAGCAATGGACTAGCGGGTTCTAATGAGCAGTTCTTC.

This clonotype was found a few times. CDR3 DNA: TGTGCCAGTAGTTATAGTGTGGGACGGAACACTGAAGCTTTCTTT. Translating gives CASSYSVGRNTEAFF. The chain recombines TRBV19 with TRBJ1-1; possible D gene TRBD1, 5 bases. Trimming cost V 5 bases and J 1 base, with 14 bases left between them. This CDR3 has 15 residues. The V gene's germline CDR1 is LNHDA and CDR2 SQIVND (reference sequence).

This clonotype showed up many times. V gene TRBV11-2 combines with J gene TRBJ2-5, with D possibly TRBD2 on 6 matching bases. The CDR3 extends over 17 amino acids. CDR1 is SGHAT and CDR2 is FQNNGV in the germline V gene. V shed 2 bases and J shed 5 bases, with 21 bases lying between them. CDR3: CASSLWGYEPGRETQYF. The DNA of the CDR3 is TGTGCCAGCAGCTTATGGGGATACGAGCCTGGGAGGGAGACCCAGTACTTC.

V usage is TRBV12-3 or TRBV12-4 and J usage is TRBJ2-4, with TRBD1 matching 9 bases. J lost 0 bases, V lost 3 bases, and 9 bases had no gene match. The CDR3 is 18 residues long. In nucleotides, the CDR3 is TGTGCCAGCAGTTTCGGGACAGGGTGGGGGATAGCCAAAAACATTCAGTACTTC. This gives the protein CASSFGTGWGIAKNIQYF.

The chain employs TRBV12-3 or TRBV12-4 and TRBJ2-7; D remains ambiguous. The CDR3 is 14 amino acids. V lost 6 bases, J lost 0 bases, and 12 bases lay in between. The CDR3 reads CASSPLRVSYEQYF. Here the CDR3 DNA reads TGTGCCAGCAGCCCGTTACGGGTCTCCTACGAGCAGTACTTC.

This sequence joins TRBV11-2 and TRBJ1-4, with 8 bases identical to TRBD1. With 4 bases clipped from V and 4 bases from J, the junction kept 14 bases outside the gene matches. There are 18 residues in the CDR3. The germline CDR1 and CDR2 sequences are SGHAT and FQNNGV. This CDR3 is CASSSGGQGAVNNEKLFF. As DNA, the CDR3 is TGTGCCAGCAGCTCCGGAGGGCAGGGGGCAGTTAATAATGAAAAACTGTTTTTT.

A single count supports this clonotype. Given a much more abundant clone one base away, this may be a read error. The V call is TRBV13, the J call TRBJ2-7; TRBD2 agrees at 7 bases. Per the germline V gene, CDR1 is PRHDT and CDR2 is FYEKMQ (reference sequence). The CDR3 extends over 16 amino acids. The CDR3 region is CASSLTSPSGSYELYF. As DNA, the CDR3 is TGTGCCAGCAGCTTAACTTCGCCTAGCGGCTCCTACGAGCTGTACTTC.

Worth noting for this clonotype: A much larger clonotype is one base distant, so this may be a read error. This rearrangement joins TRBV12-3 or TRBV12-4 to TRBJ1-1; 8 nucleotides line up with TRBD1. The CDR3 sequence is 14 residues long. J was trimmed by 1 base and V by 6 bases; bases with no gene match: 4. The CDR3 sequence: CASSRGRRNTEAFF. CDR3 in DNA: TGTGCCAGCAGCAGGGGGCGAAGGAACACTGAAGCTTTCTTT.

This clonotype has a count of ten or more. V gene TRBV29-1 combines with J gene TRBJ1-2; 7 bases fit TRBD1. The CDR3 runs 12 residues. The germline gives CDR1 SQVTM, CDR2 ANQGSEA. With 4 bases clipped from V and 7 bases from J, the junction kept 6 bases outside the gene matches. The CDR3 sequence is CSVGTGDSGYTF. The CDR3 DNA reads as TGCAGCGTTGGAACAGGGGATTCTGGCTACACCTTC. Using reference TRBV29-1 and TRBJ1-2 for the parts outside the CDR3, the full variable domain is SAVISQKPSRDICQRGTSLTIQCQVDSQVTMMFWYRQQPGQSLTLIATANQGSEATYESGFVIDKFPISRPNLTFSTLTVSNMSPEDSSIYLCSVGTGDSGYTFGSGTRLTVV.

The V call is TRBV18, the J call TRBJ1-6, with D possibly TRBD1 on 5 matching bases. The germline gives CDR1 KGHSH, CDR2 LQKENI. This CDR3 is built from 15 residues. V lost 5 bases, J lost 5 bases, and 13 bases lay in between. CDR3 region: CASSAWDGDNSPLHF. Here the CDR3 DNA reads TGTGCCAGCTCAGCCTGGGACGGCGATAATTCACCCCTCCACTTT.

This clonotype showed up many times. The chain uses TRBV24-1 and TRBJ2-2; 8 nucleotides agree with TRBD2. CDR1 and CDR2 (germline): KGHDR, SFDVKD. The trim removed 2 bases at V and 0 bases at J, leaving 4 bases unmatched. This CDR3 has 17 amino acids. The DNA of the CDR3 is TGTGCCACCAGTGATTGGTCCGGGAGGGCGAACACCGGGGAGCTGTTTTTT. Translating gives CATSDWSGRANTGELFF.

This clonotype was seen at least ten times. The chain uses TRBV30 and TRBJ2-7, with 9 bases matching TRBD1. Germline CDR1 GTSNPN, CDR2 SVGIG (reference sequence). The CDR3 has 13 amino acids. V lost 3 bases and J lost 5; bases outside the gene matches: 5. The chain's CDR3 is CAWSRDRDNEQYF. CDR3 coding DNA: TGTGCCTGGAGCCGGGACAGGGACAACGAGCAGTACTTC.

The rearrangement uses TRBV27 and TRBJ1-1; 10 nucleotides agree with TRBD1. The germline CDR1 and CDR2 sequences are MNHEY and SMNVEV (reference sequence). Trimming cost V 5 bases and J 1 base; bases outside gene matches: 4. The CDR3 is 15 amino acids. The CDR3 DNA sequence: TGTGCCAGCAGTACCAGACAGGGGGCGAACACTGAAGCTTTCTTT. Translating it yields CASSTRQGANTEAFF.

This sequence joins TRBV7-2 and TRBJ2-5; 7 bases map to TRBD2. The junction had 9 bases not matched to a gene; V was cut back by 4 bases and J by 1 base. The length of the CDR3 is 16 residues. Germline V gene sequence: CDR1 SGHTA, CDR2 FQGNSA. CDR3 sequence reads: CASSSVVLAVQETQYF. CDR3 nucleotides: TGTGCCAGCAGCTCCGTCGTTCTAGCGGTCCAAGAGACCCAGTACTTC.

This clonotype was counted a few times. CDR3 coding DNA: TGCAGCGTAGTTCCGGGACTAGGATTCTACGAGCAGTACTTC. This encodes CSVVPGLGFYEQYF. The rearrangement joins TRBV29-1 to TRBJ2-7, with 8 bases identical to TRBD2. The V gene's germline CDR1 is SQVTM and CDR2 ANQGSEA. The CDR3 is made up of 14 amino acids. J gave up 3 bases and V 6 bases, and 10 bases lay outside the gene matches.

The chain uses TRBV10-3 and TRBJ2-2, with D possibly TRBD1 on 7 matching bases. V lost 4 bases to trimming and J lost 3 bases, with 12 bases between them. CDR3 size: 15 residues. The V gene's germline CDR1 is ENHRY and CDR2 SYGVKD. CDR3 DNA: TGTGCCATCAGTGCTGGCGGGACAGACACCGGGGAGCTGTTTTTT. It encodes CAISAGGTDTGELFF.

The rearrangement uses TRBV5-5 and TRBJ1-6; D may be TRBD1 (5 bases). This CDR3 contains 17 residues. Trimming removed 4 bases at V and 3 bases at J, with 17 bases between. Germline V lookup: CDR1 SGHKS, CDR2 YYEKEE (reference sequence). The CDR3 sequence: CASSVNQGSDYNSPLHF. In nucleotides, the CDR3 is TGTGCCAGCAGCGTGAATCAGGGTTCTGACTATAATTCACCCCTCCACTTT.

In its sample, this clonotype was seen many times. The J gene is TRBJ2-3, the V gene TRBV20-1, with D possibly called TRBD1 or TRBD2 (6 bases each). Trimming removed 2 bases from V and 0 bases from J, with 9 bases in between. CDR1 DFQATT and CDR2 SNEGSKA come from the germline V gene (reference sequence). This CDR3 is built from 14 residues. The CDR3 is CSARPGASTDTQYF. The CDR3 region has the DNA TGCAGTGCTAGACCGGGGGCTAGCACAGATACGCAGTATTTT.

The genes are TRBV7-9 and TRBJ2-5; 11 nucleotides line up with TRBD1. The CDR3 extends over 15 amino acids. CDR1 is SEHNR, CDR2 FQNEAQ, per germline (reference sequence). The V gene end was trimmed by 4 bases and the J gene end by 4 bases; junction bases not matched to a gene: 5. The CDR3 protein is CASSSGQGAGETQYF. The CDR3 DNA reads TGTGCCAGCAGCTCCGGACAGGGGGCGGGAGAGACCCAGTACTTC.